These T cell receptor beta chains were read from a single sample in a study of shared clonotypes between healthy human individuals. Sequencing used immunoSEQ multiplex PCR; TCRdb keeps in-frame clones, though not all of them. The repertoire holds about 2.3 million clones, with just over 90% as singletons. The sequenced sample consisted of naive CD4+ T cells from PBMCs. The receptor source for this set is a man aged 18 to 30 in good health. Some clones in this sample may be carry-over from other donors' samples. The CDR3 runs from the conserved cysteine through the conserved F or W. D genes are given only for firm matches. Some rows mark clone size as missing; the rest say once, few, many or name a class of expanded clone.

j_call: TRBJ2-4
v_call: TRBV28
d_call: TRBD1
clone_size: .
cdr3_nt: TGTGCCAGCAGTTTCCTATCAGGGGGCTTGAAAAACATTCAGTACTTC
cdr3_aa: CASSFLSGGLKNIQYF

j_call: TRBJ1-1
v_call: TRBV10-3
d_call: .
clone_size: .
cdr3_nt: TGTGCCATCAGTGAGTTGCGGTCTGGGGTGAACACTGAAGCTTTCTTT
cdr3_aa: CAISELRSGVNTEAFF

j_call: TRBJ2-3
v_call: TRBV7-2
d_call: .
clone_size: .
cdr3_nt: TGTGCCAGCAGCTTAGTTGCTACTACTAGCACAGATACGCAGTATTTT
cdr3_aa: CASSLVATTSTDTQYF

j_call: TRBJ1-1
v_call: TRBV18
d_call: .
clone_size: .
cdr3_nt: TGTGCCAGCTCCCCCACTCAGGGCACTGAAGCTTTCTTT
cdr3_aa: CASSPTQGTEAFF

j_call: TRBJ2-7
v_call: TRBV7-2
d_call: .
clone_size: .
cdr3_nt: TGTGCCAGCAGCTTAAGGCAGGGGGGCTACGAGCAGTACTTC
cdr3_aa: CASSLRQGGYEQYF

j_call: TRBJ2-2
v_call: TRBV27
d_call: .
clone_size: .
cdr3_nt: TGTGCCAGCAGTCTAACGAGCGTCGGGGAGCTGTTTTTT
cdr3_aa: CASSLTSVGELFF

j_call: TRBJ2-7
v_call: TRBV11-2
d_call: TRBD2
clone_size: .
cdr3_nt: TGTGCCAGCAGCTTAGTAGCGGGAGGTTGGTACGAGCAGTACTTC
cdr3_aa: CASSLVAGGWYEQYF

j_call: TRBJ2-3
v_call: TRBV7-9
d_call: .
clone_size: .
cdr3_nt: TGTGCCAGCAGCTTGGGACGTGCCCCAGATACGCAGTATTTT
cdr3_aa: CASSLGRAPDTQYF

j_call: TRBJ2-1
v_call: TRBV7-2
d_call: TRBD2
clone_size: .
cdr3_nt: TGTGCCAGCAGCTTAGTTTGGCGGGAGGCCTCCTACAATGAGCAGTTCTTC
cdr3_aa: CASSLVWREASYNEQFF

j_call: TRBJ2-1
v_call: TRBV7-2
d_call: .
clone_size: .
cdr3_nt: TGTGCCAGCAGCTCAGACCTGGGTGAGCAGTTCTTC
cdr3_aa: CASSSDLGEQFF

j_call: TRBJ2-5
v_call: TRBV19
d_call: .
clone_size: .
cdr3_nt: TGTGCCAGTAGTATTTTTGGGGAGACCCAGTACTTC
cdr3_aa: CASSIFGETQYF

j_call: TRBJ1-1
v_call: TRBV28
d_call: .
clone_size: .
cdr3_nt: TGTGCCAGCAGTAAAACGACTCGGTCGAACACTGAAGCTTTCTTT
cdr3_aa: CASSKTTRSNTEAFF

j_call: TRBJ2-7
v_call: TRBV7-9
d_call: .
clone_size: .
cdr3_nt: TGTGCCAGCAGCTTACGACGGAGGATCGACGAGCAGTACTTC
cdr3_aa: CASSLRRRIDEQYF

j_call: TRBJ1-2
v_call: TRBV28
d_call: .
clone_size: once
cdr3_nt: TGTGCCAGCAGGGGGGAAGGGTTCAACACCTTC
cdr3_aa: CASRGEGFNTF

j_call: TRBJ1-3
v_call: TRBV5-6
d_call: .
clone_size: .
cdr3_nt: TGTGCCAGCAGCCGACAGACCTCTGGAAACACCATATATTTT
cdr3_aa: CASSRQTSGNTIYF

j_call: TRBJ2-1
v_call: TRBV10-2
d_call: .
clone_size: once
cdr3_nt: TGCGCCAGCATCCGGGAAAGGGAAGGCAATGAGCAGTTCTTC
cdr3_aa: CASIREREGNEQFF